This T cell receptor (beta chain) stems from a study of T cell responses to AZD1222 COVID-19 vaccine. Overall study: The study pooled second doses at about 4 or about 12 weeks. The study's findings and limits: Only five to seven AZD1222 recipients tested seropositive at baseline. Once two AZD1222 doses were given, Spike-specific TCR breadth and depth went up.

Profiled with immunoSEQ multiplex PCR; TCRdb holds only in-frame clones, not every one. The table lists about 130,000 clones, roughly 88% of them singletons. The CDR3 covers 12 residues. Per germline, CDR1 MDHEN and CDR2 SYDVKM. V lost 3 bases and J 9 bases, leaving 11 bases between the germline ends. With regard to this clone: What it recognizes is unknown.

The chain is built from TRBV28 and TRBJ1-1; no clear D gene. This specimen consisted of peripheral blood, obtained on day 0 of AZD1222 vaccination. The source is an adult in good health. The CDR3 is CASSLSRSKAFF. As DNA, the CDR3 is TGTGCCAGCAGTTTGAGTAGGTCCAAAGCTTTCTTT.